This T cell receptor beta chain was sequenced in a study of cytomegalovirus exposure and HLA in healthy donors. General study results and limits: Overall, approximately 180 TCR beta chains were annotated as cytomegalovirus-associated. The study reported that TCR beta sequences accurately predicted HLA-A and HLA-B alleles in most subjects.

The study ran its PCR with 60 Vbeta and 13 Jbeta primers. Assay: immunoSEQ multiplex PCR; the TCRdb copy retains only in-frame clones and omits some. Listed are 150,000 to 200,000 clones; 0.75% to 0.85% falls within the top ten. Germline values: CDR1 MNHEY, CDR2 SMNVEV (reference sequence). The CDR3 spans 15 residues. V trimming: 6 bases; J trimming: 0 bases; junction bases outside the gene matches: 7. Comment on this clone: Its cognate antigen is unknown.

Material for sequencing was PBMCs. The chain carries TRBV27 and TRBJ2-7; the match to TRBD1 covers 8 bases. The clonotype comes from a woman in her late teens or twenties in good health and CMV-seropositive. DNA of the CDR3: TGTGCCAGCAGACCTACAGGGGGTAGCTCCTACGAGCAGTACTTC. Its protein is CASRPTGGSSYEQYF.